A selection of T cell receptor beta chains follows, all from one sample in a study of T-cell reconstitution after alpha-beta-depleted transplantation in children. TCRdb re-analysed the PCR reads in MiXCR, keeping a single row per CDR3 protein. In the table there are fewer than 550,000 distinct CDR3 sequences, 11% of which are singletons. Sequencing used PBMCs from the stem cell graft donor, obtained from the stem cell graft. These receptors all come from a human donor who donated a stem cell graft to a child with acute myeloid leukemia. Each CDR3 is given with its conserved first and last residue. A D gene is named only where the DNA matches it firmly. Not all rows give a size; the values are once, few, many and, for expanded clones, a class.

v_call: TRBV4-3; j_call: TRBJ1-4; clone_size: NA; d_call: NA; cdr3_nt: TGCGCCAGCAGCCGAAGGGGCGGAGGAGCCTCTTTTGAAAAACTGTTTTTT; cdr3_aa: CASSRRGGGASFEKLFF
v_call: TRBV20-1; j_call: TRBJ1-5; clone_size: NA; d_call: NA; cdr3_nt: TGCTGTGCTAGAGATCCGGGGGACCTAACCAATCAGCCCCAGCATTTT; cdr3_aa: CCARDPGDLTNQPQHF
v_call: TRBV7-2; j_call: TRBJ2-5; clone_size: NA; d_call: NA; cdr3_nt: TGTGCCAGCAGCTTAGCTCAGATCCAAGAGACCCAGTACTTC; cdr3_aa: CASSLAQIQETQYF
v_call: TRBV11-2; j_call: TRBJ2-5; clone_size: NA; d_call: TRBD1; cdr3_nt: TGTGCCAGCAGCCGCTGGACAGGGCCTCAAGAGACCCAGTACTTC; cdr3_aa: CASSRWTGPQETQYF
v_call: TRBV25-1; j_call: TRBJ2-7; clone_size: once; d_call: TRBD1; cdr3_nt: TGTGCCAGCACCGGCCGGGACAGCTACGAGCAGTACTTC; cdr3_aa: CASTGRDSYEQYF
v_call: TRBV12-3/TRBV12-4; j_call: TRBJ1-4; clone_size: few; d_call: NA; cdr3_nt: TGTGCCAGCAGTTCGACTGAGACTAATGAAAAACTGTTTTTT; cdr3_aa: CASSSTETNEKLFF
v_call: TRBV6-1; j_call: TRBJ2-7; clone_size: many; d_call: NA; cdr3_nt: TGTGCCACCTCCCAGGGGATTACCTACGAGCAGTACTTC; cdr3_aa: CATSQGITYEQYF
v_call: TRBV12-3/TRBV12-4; j_call: TRBJ2-7; clone_size: NA; d_call: NA; cdr3_nt: TGTGCCAGCGGGAGTAGGTACGAGCAGTACTTC; cdr3_aa: CASGSRYEQYF
v_call: TRBV3-1; j_call: TRBJ2-5; clone_size: NA; d_call: TRBD2; cdr3_nt: TGTGCCAGCAGCCAAGTTGCTAGCGGGGTTGAAGAGACCCAGTACTTC; cdr3_aa: CASSQVASGVEETQYF
v_call: TRBV29-1; j_call: TRBJ2-5; clone_size: NA; d_call: NA; cdr3_nt: TGCAGCGTTGAAATGACGGCTCAAGAGACCCAGTACTTC; cdr3_aa: CSVEMTAQETQYF
v_call: TRBV5-1; j_call: TRBJ1-2; clone_size: NA; d_call: NA; cdr3_nt: TGCGCCACCAGCTTCGGATCTAACTATGGCTACACCTTC; cdr3_aa: CATSFGSNYGYTF
v_call: TRBV5-1; j_call: TRBJ2-7; clone_size: few; d_call: TRBD2; cdr3_nt: TGCGCCAGCAGTAGCGGGAGGGCGCGGGAGCAGTACTTC; cdr3_aa: CASSSGRAREQYF
v_call: TRBV5-1; j_call: TRBJ2-3; clone_size: few; d_call: TRBD2; cdr3_nt: TGCGCCAGCAGCTTGGCCGAGGATAGCGGGAGGTTGTTT; cdr3_aa: CASSLAEDSGRLF
v_call: TRBV6-1; j_call: TRBJ2-1; clone_size: few; d_call: NA; cdr3_nt: TGTGCCAGCAGTGAATGGGGTGGGGCCCTTAATGAGCAGTTCTTC; cdr3_aa: CASSEWGGALNEQFF
v_call: TRBV27; j_call: TRBJ1-1; clone_size: NA; d_call: NA; cdr3_nt: TGTGCCAGCAGTCCCGCAGGGGTTACTGAAGCTTTCTTT; cdr3_aa: CASSPAGVTEAFF
v_call: TRBV6-6; j_call: TRBJ2-7; clone_size: NA; d_call: NA; cdr3_nt: TGTGCCAGCACCGGCAGCAGCTACGAGCAGTACTTC; cdr3_aa: CASTGSSYEQYF
v_call: TRBV4-2; j_call: TRBJ2-1; clone_size: many; d_call: NA; cdr3_nt: TGTGCCAGCAGCCAAGAACACACGACCTACAATGAGCAGTTCTTC; cdr3_aa: CASSQEHTTYNEQFF
v_call: TRBV20-1; j_call: TRBJ2-1; clone_size: NA; d_call: TRBD1; cdr3_nt: TGCAGTGTCGAAGGGCAGGGGGTGAACAATGAGCAGTTCTTC; cdr3_aa: CSVEGQGVNNEQFF
v_call: TRBV5-4; j_call: TRBJ2-3; clone_size: many; d_call: TRBD1; cdr3_nt: TGTGCCAGCAGCTTACAGGGGGCGACAGATACGCAGTATTTT; cdr3_aa: CASSLQGATDTQYF
v_call: TRBV5-1; j_call: TRBJ1-4; clone_size: few; d_call: TRBD1; cdr3_nt: TGCGCCAGCAGCCCCAGATGGACAGGCAATGAAAAACTGTTTTTT; cdr3_aa: CASSPRWTGNEKLFF
v_call: TRBV2; j_call: TRBJ2-7; clone_size: few; d_call: TRBD2; cdr3_nt: TGTGCCAGCAAGATAGCGGGGGGCTCCTACGAGCAGTACTTC; cdr3_aa: CASKIAGGSYEQYF
v_call: TRBV19; j_call: TRBJ1-5; clone_size: NA; d_call: NA; cdr3_nt: TGTGCCAGTAGTATAGTAGACGGGCGGACACCTAGCAATCAGCCCCAGCATTTT; cdr3_aa: CASSIVDGRTPSNQPQHF
v_call: TRBV29-1; j_call: TRBJ2-3; clone_size: NA; d_call: TRBD2; cdr3_nt: TGCAGCGGTACTAGCGGGGGGGCTGTCACAGATACGCAGTATTTT; cdr3_aa: CSGTSGGAVTDTQYF
v_call: TRBV20-1; j_call: TRBJ2-2; clone_size: few; d_call: TRBD2; cdr3_nt: TGCAGTGCTAGACCGGGGGGGGGCACCGGGGAGCTGTTTTTT; cdr3_aa: CSARPGGGTGELFF